Below, 18 T cell receptor beta chains from the same sample are listed, as sequenced in a study of Graves' ophthalmopathy and Graves' hyperthyroidism. The authors amplified TCR beta CDR3 regions from RNA transcripts. HTBI-primed first-round RT-PCR preceded second-round multiplex PCR. Each CDR3 protein is one row after TCRdb ran MiXCR on the multiplex PCR reads. The sample lists under 60,000 distinct CDR3 sequences, roughly half occurring once. Material for sequencing was peripheral blood. All receptors come from an adult woman with Graves' ophthalmopathy.

A note on this clonotype: In this CDR3 the conserved last residue, phenylalanine or tryptophan, is missing, so a read error is likely. The rearrangement links TRBV20-1 to TRBJ2-2; possibly TRBD1 or TRBD2 for D (6 bases each). Looked up from germline, CDR1 is DFQATT and CDR2 is SNEGSKA (reference sequence). The length of the CDR3 is 15 residues. The CDR3, as DNA: TGCAGTGCTAGGCCGGGCCCAGGGGTCGCCGGGGGGCTGTTTCTT. Protein: CSARPGPGVAGGLFL.

The V and J genes are TRBV20-1 and TRBJ2-3, with 9 bases that match TRBD2. Per the germline V gene, CDR1 is DFQATT and CDR2 is SNEGSKA (reference sequence). J was trimmed by 5 bases and V by 1 base; bases with no gene match: 16. The CDR3 spans 18 residues. The CDR3 sequence: CSARGAGIAGVQEDTQYF. The CDR3 DNA is TGCAGTGCTAGAGGGGCAGGGATAGCGGGAGTTCAGGAAGATACGCAGTATTTT.

With regard to this clonotype: This clone may be a read error of a much larger clone one base away. The rearrangement joins TRBV27 to TRBJ2-7; D might be TRBD1 (6 bases). CDR1 is MNHEY and CDR2 is SMNVEV in the germline V gene (reference sequence). Trimming left V 7 bases short and J 2 bases short, with 12 bases between. CDR3 length: 13 amino acids. The CDR3: CASKGHNAYEQYF. The CDR3, as DNA: TGTGCCAGCAAGGGACATAACGCCTACGAGCAGTACTTC.

This clonotype was observed at least ten times. This rearrangement joins TRBV9 to TRBJ1-3; no clear D. Trimming shortened V by 4 bases and J by 0 bases, and 11 bases separated the two germline ends. Germline CDR1 SGDLS, CDR2 YYNGEE. The CDR3 runs to 15 residues. The DNA of the CDR3 is TGTGCCAGCAGCCCCGGGAGCTACTCTGGAAACACCATATATTTT. The encoded protein is CASSPGSYSGNTIYF.

This clonotype is categorized as medium-sized. The chain links TRBV2 to TRBJ2-7; tentatively, D is TRBD1 (6 bases). Between the trimmed V and J ends, which lost 5 bases and 4 bases, there was a span of 9 bases. There are 12 residues in the CDR3. Germline loops: CDR1 SNHLY, CDR2 FYNNEI. The CDR3: CASSWTVYEQYF. CDR3 sequence (DNA): TGTGCCAGCAGTTGGACAGTTTACGAGCAGTACTTC.

The genes are TRBV20-1 and TRBJ1-5, with D maybe TRBD1 (5 bases). The CDR3 runs 14 residues. V lost 7 bases to trimming and J lost 3 bases, with 16 bases between them. The V gene's germline CDR1 is DFQATT and CDR2 SNEGSKA (reference sequence). CDR3 loop: CSVGSGGVNQPQHF. CDR3 in DNA: TGCAGTGTCGGGTCGGGGGGTGTCAATCAGCCCCAGCATTTT.

The V call is TRBV16, the J call TRBJ2-2, with a tentative D call TRBD1 (5 bases). V lost 6 bases, J lost 3 bases, and 5 bases lay in between. The germline gives CDR1 KGHSY, CDR2 FQNENV. This CDR3 contains 12 residues. The CDR3 nucleotides read TGTGCCAGCAGACAGGACACCGGGGAGCTGTTTTTT. Protein sequence: CASRQDTGELFF.

The V gene is TRBV5-1, the J gene TRBJ2-5; D ambiguous. The V gene's germline CDR1 is SGHRS and CDR2 YFSETQ. There are 13 residues in the CDR3. Trimming shortened V by 4 bases and J by 5 bases, and 12 bases separated the two germline ends. CDR3 amino acids: CASSLRALETQYF. The DNA of the CDR3 is TGCGCCAGCAGCCTCCGGGCATTGGAGACCCAGTACTTC.

This clonotype was recorded many times. This chain uses TRBV5-4 with TRBJ2-6; D possibly matches TRBD1 or TRBD2 (5 bases each). This CDR3 region has 18 residues. V was pared by 4 bases and J by 0 bases, with 17 bases between. The germline CDR1 and CDR2 sequences are SGHNT and YYREEE (reference sequence). This CDR3 reads CASSPGTAPFSGANVLTF. The DNA of the CDR3 is TGTGCCAGCAGCCCGGGGACCGCACCCTTCTCTGGGGCCAACGTCCTGACTTTC.

This clonotype was detected ten times or more. The genes are TRBV7-9 and TRBJ2-3; D is undetermined. The CDR3 is 15 amino acids. V was shortened by 0 bases and J by 2 bases, with 9 bases between the two germline ends. Germline lookup yields CDR1 SEHNR and CDR2 FQNEAQ (reference sequence). CDR3 in amino acids: CASSLAKGNTDTQYF. The CDR3 DNA is TGTGCCAGCAGCTTAGCGAAGGGAAACACAGATACGCAGTATTTT.

In this sample, this clonotype turned up once. The V gene is TRBV2, the J gene TRBJ1-5; 7 nucleotides line up with TRBD1. In germline, CDR1 is SNHLY, CDR2 FYNNEI. This CDR3 comprises 15 residues. V lost 1 base to trimming and J lost 4 bases; unmatched junction nucleotides: 4. As DNA, the CDR3 is TGTGCCAGCAGTGAAGGACAGGGCGGGAATCAGCCCCAGCATTTT. Translation: CASSEGQGGNQPQHF.

The table lists this clonotype with many counts. The chain joins TRBV20-1 to TRBJ1-1, with no clear D. The CDR3 runs 12 residues. Germline values: CDR1 DFQATT, CDR2 SNEGSKA (reference sequence). V lost 2 bases and J 5 bases, leaving 9 bases between the germline ends. The CDR3 coding sequence is TGCAGTGCTAGACAACCGTGGACTGAAGCTTTCTTT. Translated: CSARQPWTEAFF.

This clonotype was counted ten times or more. Here the CDR3 reads CASSTGRGYEQYF. CDR3 DNA sequence: TGTGCCAGCAGTACTGGCAGAGGCTACGAGCAGTACTTC. The chain couples TRBV2 to TRBJ2-7; D not certain. Germline-derived CDR1 and CDR2 are SNHLY and FYNNEI. V lost 5 bases, J lost 3 bases, and 11 bases lay in between. The CDR3 is 13 residues long.

V is TRBV20-1 and J is TRBJ1-6, with unresolved D. The length of the CDR3 is 13 residues. Germline V CDR1 and CDR2: DFQATT, SNEGSKA (reference sequence). Trimming took off 3 bases at V and 7 bases at J, with 10 bases between the two ends. CDR3 nucleotide sequence: TGCAGTGCTAGGATACGCCAAAATTCACCCCTCCACTTT. Its protein is CSARIRQNSPLHF.

Concerning this clonotype: Germline is not matched at one junction end, which may reflect a read error. The gene calls are TRBV18 and TRBJ1-2; perhaps TRBD1 as D (6 bases). Germline V gene lookup returns CDR1 KGHSH and CDR2 LQKENI. The CDR3 runs 16 residues. CDR3 DNA: TGTGCCAGCCCACCTCTCCGACAGGTTAATAACTATGGCTACACCTTC. It yields the protein CASPPLRQVNNYGYTF. Full variable domain (outside the CDR3, taken from reference TRBV18 and TRBJ1-2): NAGVMQNPRHLVRRRGQEARLRCSPMKGHSHVYWYRQLPEEGLKFMVYLQKENIIDESGMPKERFSAEFPKEGPSILRIQQVVRGDSAAYFCASPPLRQVNNYGYTFGSGTRLTVV.

The V and J genes are TRBV6-4 and TRBJ2-3; D gene uncertain. The CDR3 has 13 amino acids. The V gene lost 5 bases and the J gene lost 11 bases, with 17 bases spanning the gap. Per the germline V gene, CDR1 is MRHNA and CDR2 is SNTAGT. The CDR3 here is CASSKLMSDEQYF. The CDR3 DNA sequence: TGTGCCAGCAGTAAACTTATGTCCGATGAGCAGTATTTT.

V usage is TRBV7-9 and J usage is TRBJ2-5, with D tentatively TRBD2 (5 bases). V was cut by 5 bases and J by 9 bases, with 13 bases left in between. There are 12 residues in the CDR3. From germline, CDR1 is SEHNR and CDR2 FQNEAQ (reference sequence). As DNA, the CDR3 is TGTGCCAGCAGCCAAGTAACGGAGGCCCAGTACTTC. Encoded protein: CASSQVTEAQYF.

This clonotype was seen a handful of times. The chain combines TRBV30 with TRBJ2-1; D perhaps matches TRBD2 (6 bases). This CDR3 comprises 15 residues. Germline V gene sequence: CDR1 GTSNPN, CDR2 SVGIG (reference sequence). The V end lost 0 bases, the J end lost 9 bases, and 18 bases lay between the germline ends. DNA for the CDR3: TGTGCCTGGAGTGTAGTGAGCAGGGTGGGGGGTGAGCAGTTCTTC. It specifies CAWSVVSRVGGEQFF. Full variable domain (missing parts from reference TRBV30 and TRBJ2-1): SQTIHQWPATLVQPVGSPLSLECTVEGTSNPNLYWYRQAAGRGLQLLFYSVGIGQISSEVPQNLSASRPQDRQFILSSKKLLLSDSGFYLCAWSVVSRVGGEQFFGPGTRLTVL.